The 15 T cell receptor beta chains presented below share a single source sample, sequenced in a study of shared clonotypes between healthy human individuals. This table comes from immunoSEQ multiplex PCR, and its TCRdb copy is limited to in-frame clones, with some not included. Of roughly 850,000 clones listed, 95% to 97% were seen once; the top ten hold about 0.25%. In the naive CD8 group, cells lacked CD45RO and were positively selected for CCR7, so terminally differentiated effector memory CD45RA+ cells were left out. Material: naive CD8+ T cells sorted from blood. The receptors come from a man aged 25 to 40 in good health.

This rearrangement joins TRBV7-2 to TRBJ2-5; D call uncertain. Germline CDR1 is SGHTA and CDR2 is FQGNSA. The CDR3 is 14 residues long. V was clipped by 5 bases and J by 1 base, with 11 bases between them. The chain's CDR3 is CASSEQRLQETQYF. For the CDR3, the DNA is TGTGCCAGCAGCGAACAGCGCCTCCAAGAGACCCAGTACTTC.

V usage is TRBV30 and J usage is TRBJ2-7; maybe TRBD1 (6 bases). Trimming removed 2 bases at V and 3 bases at J, with 11 bases between. This CDR3 spans 13 amino acids. The germline V gene encodes CDR1 GTSNPN and CDR2 SVGIG (reference sequence). The CDR3 DNA reads as TGTGCCTGGAGTTTTATACAGGGCTACGAGCAGTACTTC. Protein product: CAWSFIQGYEQYF.

For the CDR3, the DNA is TGTGCCAGCAGCCCAGGTTTACTAGCGGACACCTACGAGCAGTACTTC. It yields the protein CASSPGLLADTYEQYF. This rearrangement joins TRBV11-2 to TRBJ2-7; 8 nucleotides align to TRBD2. The CDR3 runs 16 residues. The junction had 11 bases not matched to a gene; V was cut back by 5 bases and J by 2 bases. Germline lookup yields CDR1 SGHAT and CDR2 FQNNGV.

The J gene is TRBJ2-1, the V gene TRBV11-2; 9 nucleotides match TRBD1. Per the germline V gene, CDR1 is SGHAT and CDR2 is FQNNGV. The ends lost 5 bases at V and 10 bases at J; junction bases unmatched: 12. The CDR3 contains 15 residues. The CDR3 spells CASSPAGQGLAEQFF. CDR3 nucleotides: TGTGCCAGCAGCCCAGCGGGACAGGGTCTAGCAGAGCAGTTCTTC.

With respect to this clone: Other DNA sequences from this sample encode an identical CDR3 as well. The gene calls are TRBV5-8 and TRBJ2-3, with 12 bases aligning to TRBD2. The CDR3 length is 15 residues. Germline V gene lookup returns CDR1 SGHTS and CDR2 YDEGEE. V shed 4 bases, J shed 3 bases, and the junction held 3 bases outside the gene matches. The CDR3 nucleotides are TGTGCCAGCAGCATCGGACTAGCGGGAACAGATACGCAGTATTTT. Protein: CASSIGLAGTDTQYF.

The genes are TRBV27 and TRBJ2-7; tentative D call: TRBD2 (6 bases). V lost 6 bases, J lost 4 bases, and 19 bases lay in between. CDR1 and CDR2 (germline): MNHEY, SMNVEV (reference sequence). The CDR3 extends over 15 amino acids. The CDR3 DNA reads as TGTGCCAGCAGCTCCCTAGGGAGGAGAAATTACGAGCAGTACTTC. Translated, it gives CASSSLGRRNYEQYF.

This clone was seen only once. The CDR3 spells CASSWATSGINNEQFF. In nucleotides, the CDR3 is TGTGCCAGCAGTTGGGCGACTAGCGGGATTAACAATGAGCAGTTCTTC. This sequence joins TRBV28 and TRBJ2-1; 11 bases map to TRBD2. With V trimmed by 4 bases and J by 5 bases, 7 bases remained unmatched. The germline V gene has CDR1 MDHEN and CDR2 SYDVKM. The CDR3 is 16 amino acids.

This chain joins TRBV27 and TRBJ2-1; a possible D gene is TRBD1 (5 bases). The CDR3 runs to 14 residues. V was cut by 7 bases and J by 6 bases, with 16 bases left in between. The V gene's germline CDR1 is MNHEY and CDR2 SMNVEV (reference sequence). The CDR3 nucleotides are TGTGCCAGCACCCTAGTTGGGGCTTCCAATGAGCAGTTCTTC. Translation gives CASTLVGASNEQFF.

The rearrangement joins TRBV6-1 to TRBJ2-5, with 8 nucleotides matching TRBD1. Germline CDR1 and CDR2: MNHNS and SASEGT. The junction had 8 bases not matched to a gene; V was cut back by 8 bases and J by 6 bases. This CDR3 spans 13 amino acids. CDR3 region: CASEDRVEQTQYF. CDR3 bases: TGTGCCAGCGAGGACAGGGTGGAACAGACCCAGTACTTC.

V gene TRBV11-2 combines with J gene TRBJ2-7, with D perhaps assigned TRBD1 or TRBD2 (5 bases each). V was trimmed by 5 bases and J by 0 bases, leaving 17 bases between them. CDR3 size: 16 residues. Germline V gives CDR1 SGHAT, CDR2 FQNNGV. The CDR3 sequence: CASSPRGRLDSYEQYF. The CDR3 coding sequence is TGTGCCAGCAGCCCCCGGGGACGCCTGGACTCCTACGAGCAGTACTTC.

The chain carries TRBV5-6 and TRBJ2-7; the D call may be TRBD1 or TRBD2 (7 bases each). The germline V gene encodes CDR1 SGHDT and CDR2 YYEEEE. Trimming removed 4 bases at V and 3 bases at J, with 14 bases between. The length of the CDR3 is 14 residues. CDR3 protein: CASSGGDSYYEQYF. Written as DNA, the CDR3 is TGTGCCAGCAGCGGGGGGGACAGTTACTACGAGCAGTACTTC.

The rearrangement links TRBV10-3 to TRBJ2-7; TRBD1 matches at 10 bases. The germline V gene has CDR1 ENHRY and CDR2 SYGVKD. With V trimmed by 5 bases and J by 5 bases, 6 bases remained unmatched. The CDR3 is 14 amino acids. Here the CDR3 reads CAISYRDRGNEQYF. The CDR3 coding sequence is TGTGCCATCAGTTACCGGGACAGGGGCAACGAGCAGTACTTC.

This clone has a single count. V usage is TRBV6-6 and J usage is TRBJ2-1; D tentatively fits TRBD1 or TRBD2 (6 bases each). The CDR3 has 15 residues. Germline CDR1 is MNHNY and CDR2 is SVGAGI (reference sequence). Trimming left V 0 bases short and J 9 bases short, with 15 bases between. CDR3 in DNA: TGTGCCAGCAGTTACTCCCTTGTGGAGGGGGGTGAGCAGTTCTTC. Its protein product is CASSYSLVEGGEQFF.

The chain joins TRBV2 to TRBJ1-2; unclear D gene. Germline CDR1 is SNHLY and CDR2 is FYNNEI. Trimming took 3 bases from V and 6 from J, leaving 17 bases between them. The CDR3 length is 15 residues. CDR3 protein: CASSEVPGPIHGYTF. Here the CDR3 DNA reads TGTGCCAGCAGTGAGGTCCCGGGCCCCATCCATGGCTACACCTTC. Full variable domain (rest looked up from reference TRBV2 and TRBJ1-2): EPEVTQTPSHQVTQMGQEVILRCVPISNHLYFYWYRQILGQKVEFLVSFYNNEISEKSEIFDDQFSVERPDGSNFTLKIRSTKLEDSAMYFCASSEVPGPIHGYTFGSGTRLTVV.

The chain combines TRBV19 with TRBJ2-7; D ambiguous. CDR3 size: 13 residues. The germline CDR1 and CDR2 sequences are LNHDA and SQIVND (reference sequence). V was pared by 4 bases and J by 0 bases, with 7 bases between. CDR3 nucleotide sequence: TGTGCCAGTAGTACGGTCTCCTCCTACGAGCAGTACTTC. Protein sequence: CASSTVSSYEQYF. The whole variable domain, remainder taken from reference TRBV19 and TRBJ2-7, is DGGITQSPKYLFRKEGQNVTLSCEQNLNHDAMYWYRQDPGQGLRLIYYSQIVNDFQKGDIAEGYSVSREKKESFPLTVTSAQKNPTAFYLCASSTVSSYEQYFGPGTRLTVT.